One sample yielded the 27 T cell receptor beta chains listed below, sequenced in a study of technical replicates of blood from several donors (dated 2017 in TCRdb). Library construction relied on the immunoSEQ multiplex PCR assay. Entries here come from immuneACCESS through TCRdb and include only in-frame sequences with V and J called. Some clones fail to appear in such tables; in the studies checked, an unresolved V gene covers under half of the shortfall, and the cause of the remainder is unknown. Within this sample are roughly 70,000 clones, with approximately 90% of them counted one time only. 4.5% to 5% of the sample is taken by the ten largest. The material sequenced was PBMCs. The receptors were sampled from a human donor in good health. Some clones in this sample may be carry-over from other donors' samples.

The rearrangement joins TRBV7-9 to TRBJ2-7; 7 positions agree with TRBD2. CDR1 and CDR2 from the germline V gene are SEHNR and FQNEAQ (reference sequence). The CDR3 is made up of 12 amino acids. J was trimmed by 6 bases and V by 5 bases; bases with no gene match: 4. The CDR3 region has the DNA TGTGCCAGCAGCGCTAGCGGCCTCGAGCAGTACTTC. This sequence encodes CASSASGLEQYF.

V is TRBV5-1 and J is TRBJ2-7; D is possibly TRBD2 (5 bases). Germline lookup yields CDR1 SGHRS and CDR2 YFSETQ. The CDR3 totals 13 residues. Deletions cut 4 bases from V and 5 bases from J, with 13 bases between. The CDR3 spells CASSRRGRDEQYF. In DNA form, the CDR3 reads TGCGCCAGCAGCAGACGGGGAAGGGACGAGCAGTACTTC.

The V and J genes are TRBV4-1 and TRBJ2-3, with 14 nucleotides matching TRBD2. Unmatched junction bases numbered 5, after V lost 6 bases and J lost 6 bases. This CDR3 spans 15 amino acids. The germline gives CDR1 MGHRA, CDR2 YSYEKL. CDR3 region: CASRGTSGGQDTQYF. The CDR3 nucleotides are TGCGCCAGCAGGGGGACTAGCGGGGGCCAGGATACGCAGTATTTT.

The chain carries TRBV7-2 and TRBJ1-6, with D maybe TRBD1 (6 bases). CDR3 size: 14 residues. CDR1 and CDR2 from the germline V gene are SGHTA and FQGNSA. V lost 5 bases and J lost 10, with 15 bases in between. The CDR3 DNA sequence: TGTGCCAGCAGCGCACAGGGTAATAGATCACCCCTCCACTTT. This gives the protein CASSAQGNRSPLHF.

The rearrangement links TRBV2 to TRBJ1-5, with a tentative D call TRBD1 (6 bases). Trimming stripped 6 bases from V and 7 bases from J, with 16 bases between. In germline, CDR1 is SNHLY, CDR2 FYNNEI. The CDR3 loop spans 14 amino acids. CDR3: CASSVQGGKQPQHF. CDR3 sequence (DNA): TGTGCCAGCAGCGTACAGGGAGGGAAGCAGCCCCAGCATTTT.

This clone was picked up many times. The chain has TRBV30 and TRBJ1-6; D unclear. V was clipped by 1 base and J by 7 bases, with 20 bases between them. There are 17 residues in the CDR3. The V gene's germline CDR1 is GTSNPN and CDR2 SVGIG (reference sequence). CDR3 region: CAWSAHGVTERNSPLHF. The DNA of the CDR3 is TGTGCCTGGAGTGCACACGGGGTGACGGAGCGGAATTCACCCCTCCACTTT.

This clone was recorded once. This chain links TRBV19 with TRBJ2-7, with TRBD2 matching over 7 bases. CDR1 and CDR2 from the germline V gene are LNHDA and SQIVND (reference sequence). The CDR3 contains 15 residues. Trimming cost V 10 bases and J 2 bases; bases outside gene matches: 14. CDR3 in DNA: TGTGCCACCGGTGAAACTAGCGCTCGGGCCTACGAGCAGTACTTC. This sequence encodes CATGETSARAYEQYF.

A few counts support this clone. The V gene is TRBV7-2, the J gene TRBJ2-7; 7 bases fit TRBD1. From germline, CDR1 is SGHTA and CDR2 FQGNSA. With V trimmed by 3 bases and J by 2 bases, 13 bases remained unmatched. This CDR3 region has 17 residues. CDR3 sequence (DNA): TGTGCCAGCAGCTTCTACAGGGGTCTGGTCCCGACCTACGAGCAGTACTTC. This codes for CASSFYRGLVPTYEQYF.

The CDR3 region is CASSTGGENTIYF. The DNA of the CDR3 is TGTGCCAGTAGCACAGGGGGAGAAAACACCATATATTTT. J is TRBJ1-3 and V is TRBV11-3, with TRBD1 matching over 8 bases. Germline values: CDR1 SGHNT, CDR2 YENEEA. This CDR3 contains 13 residues. The V gene end was trimmed by 9 bases and the J gene end by 6 bases; junction bases not matched to a gene: 7. The variable domain in full, with the rest retrieved from reference TRBV11-3 and TRBJ1-3, is EAGVVQSPRYKIIEKKQPVAFWCNPISGHNTLYWYLQNLGQGPELLIRYENEEAVDDSQLPKDRFSAERLKGVDSTLKIQPAELGDSAVYLCASSTGGENTIYFGEGSWLTVV.

This clone appeared a few times. The chain employs TRBV6-6 and TRBJ2-1; no reliable D call. Per germline, CDR1 MNHNY and CDR2 SVGAGI (reference sequence). The V end lost 5 bases, the J end lost 0 bases, and 11 bases lay between the germline ends. This CDR3 comprises 15 residues. The CDR3 here is CASSLDKSSYNEQFF. CDR3 coding DNA: TGTGCCAGCAGTCTCGACAAGAGCTCCTACAATGAGCAGTTCTTC.

The gene calls are TRBV7-3 and TRBJ2-7, with 8 positions matching TRBD1. The germline V gene has CDR1 SGHTA and CDR2 FQGTGA. The CDR3 sequence is 13 residues long. V lost 8 bases, J lost 6 bases, and 9 bases stayed unmatched. Here the CDR3 reads CASETGEDGEQYF. The CDR3 DNA reads as TGTGCCAGCGAGACAGGGGAGGATGGCGAGCAGTACTTC.

The rearrangement joins TRBV7-2 to TRBJ2-3; TRBD2 matches at 9 bases. J gave up 3 bases and V 6 bases, and 13 bases lay outside the gene matches. CDR1 and CDR2 from the germline V gene are SGHTA and FQGNSA. This CDR3 spans 17 amino acids. CDR3 sequence: CASSLSGSPIPTDTQYF. The CDR3, as DNA: TGTGCCAGCAGTCTTAGCGGGAGCCCAATTCCAACAGATACGCAGTATTTT. Variable domain in full (rest from reference TRBV7-2 and TRBJ2-3): GAGVSQSPSNKVTEKGKDVELRCDPISGHTALYWYRQSLGQGLEFLIYFQGNSAPDKSGLPSDRFSAERTGGSVSTLTIQRTQQEDSAVYLCASSLSGSPIPTDTQYFGPGTRLTVL.

This chain connects TRBV2 to TRBJ1-1, with 9 positions matching TRBD1. The CDR3 extends over 13 amino acids. The ends lost 2 bases at V and 8 bases at J; junction bases unmatched: 3. Germline V gene data show CDR1 as SNHLY and CDR2 as FYNNEI. In DNA, the CDR3 is TGTGCCAGCAGTGAATGGACAGGGGCCGAAGCTTTCTTT. Its protein product is CASSEWTGAEAFF.

CDR3 coding DNA: TGCGCCAGCAGCGCGAGGGTACGTTTCGGAGCCGTCGACGAGCAGTACTTC. Translated: CASSARVRFGAVDEQYF. J is TRBJ2-7 and V is TRBV5-1; a possible D gene is TRBD2 (5 bases). CDR3 length: 17 residues. The germline gives CDR1 SGHRS, CDR2 YFSETQ. Trimming pared 4 bases from V and 5 bases from J, leaving 25 bases between.

This clone was counted only a few times. The chain combines TRBV6-5 with TRBJ2-4, with TRBD1 matching over 7 bases. Germline-derived CDR1 and CDR2 are MNHEY and SVGAGI. The CDR3 runs to 14 residues. Losses at the gene ends were 6 bases for V and 0 bases for J; bases not matched to a gene: 2. The CDR3 region has the DNA TGTGCCAGCAGACAGGGGTTAGCCAAAAACATTCAGTACTTC. It encodes CASRQGLAKNIQYF.

This rearrangement joins TRBV7-3 to TRBJ2-2, with TRBD2 as a possible D gene (6 bases). Between the trimmed V and J ends, which lost 5 bases and 3 bases, there was a span of 19 bases. The germline gives CDR1 SGHTA, CDR2 FQGTGA. The CDR3 is made up of 17 amino acids. The CDR3 DNA reads as TGTGCCAGCAGCACCAGTGGAGGGGACGCAGACACCGGGGAGCTGTTTTTT. The encoded protein is CASSTSGGDADTGELFF. The full variable domain, completed using reference TRBV7-3 and TRBJ2-2, is GAGVSQTPSNKVTEKGKYVELRCDPISGHTALYWYRQSLGQGPEFLIYFQGTGAADDSGLPNDRFFAVRPEGSVSTLKIQRTERGDSAVYLCASSTSGGDADTGELFFGEGSRLTVL.

The rearrangement links TRBV6-5 to TRBJ1-1; TRBD1 might be the D (6 bases). Trimming shortened V by 2 bases and J by 7 bases, and 14 bases separated the two germline ends. The CDR3 sequence is 14 residues long. Germline V lookup: CDR1 MNHEY, CDR2 SVGAGI. CDR3 protein: CASSYQGRGNEAFF. CDR3 nucleotides: TGTGCCAGCAGTTACCAGGGGCGCGGTAATGAAGCTTTCTTT.

The V call is TRBV5-1, the J call TRBJ2-3, with 13 bases matching TRBD2. Germline V gene lookup returns CDR1 SGHRS and CDR2 YFSETQ. The CDR3 has 14 amino acids. V was pared by 4 bases and J by 4 bases, with 0 bases of the junction left unmatched. CDR3 amino acids: CASSTSGGADTQYF. In DNA, the CDR3 is TGCGCCAGCAGCACTAGCGGGGGGGCAGATACGCAGTATTTT. The full variable domain, in which reference TRBV5-1 and TRBJ2-3 provide the parts outside the CDR3, is KAGVTQTPRYLIKTRGQQVTLSCSPISGHRSVSWYQQTPGQGLQFLFEYFSETQRNKGNFPGRFSGRQFSNSRSEMNVSTLELGDSALYLCASSTSGGADTQYFGPGTRLTVL.

J is TRBJ1-1 and V is TRBV5-5, with 7 bases identical to TRBD1. CDR1 is SGHKS, CDR2 YYEKEE, per germline (reference sequence). The CDR3 has 13 amino acids. V shed 4 bases, J shed 4 bases, and the junction held 4 bases outside the gene matches. The CDR3: CASSTTGFTEAFF. The CDR3, as DNA: TGTGCCAGCAGCACGACAGGGTTCACTGAAGCTTTCTTT.

The chain links TRBV19 to TRBJ1-1; 7 bases are shared with TRBD1. Germline V gene sequence: CDR1 LNHDA, CDR2 SQIVND (reference sequence). The CDR3 runs 16 residues. V trimming: 6 bases; J trimming: 1 base; junction bases outside the gene matches: 11. The CDR3 DNA is TGTGCCAGTAGACCAAACCCAGGACAGGAGAACACTGAAGCTTTCTTT. This sequence encodes CASRPNPGQENTEAFF.

The V and J genes are TRBV5-6 and TRBJ1-2; no clear D gene. CDR1 is SGHDT, CDR2 YYEEEE, per germline. Trimming left V 2 bases short and J 2 bases short, with 7 bases between. This CDR3 spans 13 amino acids. The CDR3 loop is CASSFQTNYGYTF. The CDR3 region has the DNA TGTGCCAGCAGCTTTCAGACAAACTATGGCTACACCTTC.

This chain joins TRBV25-1 and TRBJ2-2, with D maybe TRBD1 (5 bases). The CDR3 runs to 18 residues. The germline V gene encodes CDR1 MGHDK and CDR2 SYGVNS. Trimming removed 3 bases at V and 1 base at J, with 18 bases between. CDR3 DNA: TGTGCCAGCAGTGAGGAAGGGGTAATTACGGGGAACACCGGGGAGCTGTTTTTT. Translated: CASSEEGVITGNTGELFF. Filled out from reference TRBV25-1 and TRBJ2-2, the complete variable domain reads EADIYQTPRYLVIGTGKKITLECSQTMGHDKMYWYQQDPGMELHLIHYSYGVNSTEKGDLSSESTVSRIRTEHFPLTLESARPSHTSQYLCASSEEGVITGNTGELFFGEGSRLTVL.

V gene TRBV5-6 combines with J gene TRBJ1-1, with TRBD1 matching 8 bases. CDR1 SGHDT and CDR2 YYEEEE come from the germline V gene. Trimming took 4 bases from V and 5 from J; bases not matched to a gene: 7. This CDR3 is 14 amino acids long. CDR3 loop: CASSLGQGRTEAFF. For the CDR3, the DNA is TGTGCCAGCAGCCTCGGACAGGGAAGGACTGAAGCTTTCTTT.

The CDR3 DNA sequence: TGTGCCAGCAGTGACAGGGGGTTCAGATACGAGCAGTACTTC. Protein sequence: CASSDRGFRYEQYF. The chain couples TRBV2 to TRBJ2-7; 7 bases map to TRBD1. The CDR3 length is 14 residues. J was trimmed by 4 bases and V by 3 bases; bases with no gene match: 6. Per the germline V gene, CDR1 is SNHLY and CDR2 is FYNNEI.

J is TRBJ1-6 and V is TRBV19; D gene unclear. The V end lost 6 bases, the J end lost 0 bases, and 18 bases lay between the germline ends. Germline V lookup: CDR1 LNHDA, CDR2 SQIVND (reference sequence). The CDR3 spans 18 residues. The DNA for the CDR3 is TGTGCCAGTAGAGAGCGGGCAGACTTAAGCTCCTATAATTCACCCCTCCACTTT. Encoded protein: CASRERADLSSYNSPLHF. The full variable domain, completed using reference TRBV19 and TRBJ1-6, is DGGITQSPKYLFRKEGQNVTLSCEQNLNHDAMYWYRQDPGQGLRLIYYSQIVNDFQKGDIAEGYSVSREKKESFPLTVTSAQKNPTAFYLCASRERADLSSYNSPLHFGNGTRLTVT.

The rearrangement links TRBV7-3 to TRBJ2-3; D gene unclear. Per the germline V gene, CDR1 is SGHTA and CDR2 is FQGTGA. This CDR3 has 13 amino acids. Trimming cost V 5 bases and J 3 bases, with 9 bases left between them. The CDR3 reads CASSAELTDTQYF. CDR3 in DNA: TGTGCCAGCAGCGCGGAGCTGACAGATACGCAGTATTTT. Full variable domain (outside the CDR3, taken from reference TRBV7-3 and TRBJ2-3): GAGVSQTPSNKVTEKGKYVELRCDPISGHTALYWYRQSLGQGPEFLIYFQGTGAADDSGLPNDRFFAVRPEGSVSTLKIQRTERGDSAVYLCASSAELTDTQYFGPGTRLTVL.

This clone has just one count. The V call is TRBV19, the J call TRBJ1-5; 10 nucleotides match TRBD1. V was pared by 5 bases and J by 7 bases, with 11 bases of the junction left unmatched. This CDR3 region has 16 residues. Germline CDR1 reads LNHDA; CDR2 reads SQIVND (reference sequence). In DNA, the CDR3 is TGTGCCAGTAGTCCCAGGAGGGACAGGGGTATCCAGCCCCAGCATTTT. Amino acids: CASSPRRDRGIQPQHF.